One TCR beta chain is described in this entry. The target antigen is unknown. TCRdb re-derived calls from the reads in MiXCR, one entry per CDR3 protein. The repertoire has 80,000 to 90,000 distinct CDR3 sequences, approximately 46% of them found once; the top ten carry over 85%. The sample is drawn from a study of T cell repertoires in cytomegalovirus infection. Study-wide background: The authors relied on CMV epitopes, both recently identified HLA-C-restricted and well-studied HLA-B-restricted. It can be stated that public TCR beta signatures indicated CMV infection as well as a matching HLA type.

V lost 2 bases, J lost 2 bases, and 2 bases stayed unmatched. From germline, CDR1 is SEHNR and CDR2 FQNEAQ (reference sequence). This CDR3 spans 15 amino acids. Overall study results and limits: HLA-C-restricted CMV-specific TCR beta clonotypes prevailed in the ex vivo response. The cumulative frequency of public TCR beta families identified carriers of CMV plus the relevant HLA.

This TCR derives from a human donor in good health (CMV status not recorded). Some clones in this sample may be carry-over from other donors' samples. The sequencing used CD8+ T cells from cultured PBMCs, collected from culture after CMV antigen stimulation. J is TRBJ2-1 and V is TRBV7-9, with 8 bases identical to TRBD1. CDR3 loop: CASSLNRGAYNEQFF. Here the CDR3 DNA reads TGTGCCAGCAGCTTAAACAGGGGGGCCTACAATGAGCAGTTCTTC.